These T cell receptor beta chains were read from a single sample in a study of neurological immune-mediated disorders. TCRdb fed the 5' RACE reads into MiXCR, producing one record per CDR3 protein. Of roughly 61,000 distinct CDR3 sequences in the sample, about 11% are singletons; the top ten hold 6.6%. Sequenced sample: PBMCs. Receptors originate from a male donor with HTLV-1-associated myelopathy (HAM/TSP). The CDR3 runs from the conserved cysteine through the conserved F or W. The order of the fields is clone size, D gene, V gene, J gene, CDR3 protein, CDR3 DNA. The D gene is left open where the match is weak. Clone size is given for some rows only: seen once, a few or many times, or a class if the clone is expanded.

many	-	TRBV6-1	TRBJ2-3	CASSGGPADTQYF	TGTGCCAGCTCCGGGGGCCCGGCAGATACGCAGTATTTT
-	-	TRBV20-1	TRBJ2-1	CSARDSRGLENEQFF	TGCAGTGCTAGAGATTCCAGGGGCCTAGAGAATGAGCAGTTCTTC
-	TRBD1	TRBV7-7	TRBJ2-1	CASSPAGTGSSYNEQFF	TGTGCTAGCAGCCCAGCCGGGACAGGGAGCTCCTACAATGAGCAGTTCTTC
many	-	TRBV7-8	TRBJ2-4	CASSLGGGRIQYF	TGTGCCAGCAGCTTAGGGGGGGGCAGGATTCAGTACTTC
many	-	TRBV5-1	TRBJ1-5	CASSLDRMGQPQHF	TGCGCCAGCAGCCTCGACAGGATGGGCCAGCCCCAGCATTTT
few	-	TRBV19	TRBJ1-1	CASSINGLRPEAFF	TGTGCCAGTAGTATAAACGGGTTGAGGCCTGAAGCTTTCTTT
many	-	TRBV10-2	TRBJ2-2	CASSESARGPTGELFF	TGCGCCAGCAGTGAGTCGGCGCGGGGTCCCACCGGGGAGCTGTTTTTT
many	-	TRBV28	TRBJ2-7	CASSSLGGAYYEQYF	TGTGCCAGCAGTTCCCTGGGGGGAGCATACTACGAGCAGTACTTC
many	-	TRBV11-3	TRBJ2-1	CASSLAGGGVYNEQFF	TGTGCCAGCAGCTTAGCCGGGGGAGGTGTTTACAATGAGCAGTTCTTC
many	-	TRBV15	TRBJ2-2	CATSREQFGELFF	TGTGCCACCAGCAGAGAACAATTCGGGGAGCTGTTTTTT
many	-	TRBV25-1	TRBJ1-1	CASSDLTGLAFF	TGTGCCAGCAGTGACTTAACAGGGTTGGCTTTCTTT
many	-	TRBV5-1	TRBJ1-1	CASSILGGGRNTEAFF	TGCGCCAGCAGCATACTCGGAGGGGGAAGGAACACTGAAGCTTTCTTT
-	-	TRBV12-3/TRBV12-4	TRBJ1-1	CASRAVDSLNTEAFF	TGTGCCAGCAGGGCCGTCGACAGCCTGAACACTGAAGCTTTCTTT
-	-	TRBV5-1	TRBJ2-5	CASYGRELETQYF	TGCGCCAGCTACGGCAGGGAACTAGAGACCCAGTACTTC
many	-	TRBV7-6	TRBJ2-1	CASSTWDGLQFF	TGTGCCAGCAGCACCTGGGACGGCCTGCAGTTCTTC
many	TRBD1	TRBV28	TRBJ1-1	CASSLGQGRDEAFF	TGTGCCAGCAGTCTCGGACAGGGGAGGGATGAAGCTTTCTTT
many	TRBD1	TRBV28	TRBJ2-1	CASTTPGQGTNEQFF	TGTGCCAGCACCACGCCGGGACAGGGGACCAATGAGCAGTTCTTC
-	-	TRBV4-3	TRBJ1-1	CASSQYANTEAFF	TGCGCCAGCAGCCAATACGCGAACACTGAAGCTTTCTTT
-	TRBD1	TRBV11-3	TRBJ2-1	CVNSLVGRGLNEQFF	TGTGTCAACAGCTTAGTGGGCAGGGGGCTTAATGAGCAGTTCTTC
medium-sized	-	TRBV4-3	TRBJ2-1	CASSQERVSSYNEQFF	TGCGCCAGCAGCCAAGAGCGGGTGAGCTCCTACAATGAGCAGTTCTTC
many	TRBD2	TRBV5-5	TRBJ2-7	CASSLVSGGSYEQYF	TGTGCCAGCAGCTTGGTGAGCGGGGGTTCCTACGAGCAGTACTTC
-	-	TRBV3-1	TRBJ1-6	CASSQDDGYSPLHF	TGTGCCAGCAGCCAAGATGATGGGTATTCACCCCTCCACTTT
few	-	TRBV25-1	TRBJ2-5	CASSETPSASGTQYF	TGTGCCAGCAGTGAAACCCCCAGCGCTTCAGGGACCCAGTACTTC
many	-	TRBV4-3	TRBJ1-1	CASSQAVNTEAFF	TGCGCCAGCAGCCAAGCGGTGAACACTGAAGCTTTCTTT
many	TRBD2	TRBV20-1	TRBJ2-1	CSARGPTSGGAAPGYNEQFF	TGCAGTGCTAGGGGACCGACTAGCGGGGGGGCAGCCCCAGGCTACAATGAGCAGTTCTTC
once	-	TRBV20-1	TRBJ2-7	CSARTGRHYEQYF	TGCAGTGCTAGAACAGGGAGACATTACGAGCAGTACTTC
many	-	TRBV6-5	TRBJ2-6	CASSISSSGANVLTF	TGTGCCAGCTCTATCTCCAGTTCTGGGGCCAACGTCCTGACTTTC
many	-	TRBV7-9	TRBJ1-2	CASSLARLPNYTF	TGTGCCAGCAGCTTAGCCCGGTTACCTAACTACACCTTC
-	-	TRBV11-2	TRBJ2-6	CASSATDSGANVLTF	TGTGCCAGCAGCGCAACAGACTCTGGGGCCAACGTCCTGACTTTC
-	-	TRBV5-6	TRBJ1-3	CASSLREISGNAIYF	TGTGCCAGCAGCTTGCGGGAGATCTCTGGAAACGCAATATATTTT
-	-	TRBV7-6	TRBJ2-7	CASSSLGDYEQYF	TGTGCCAGCAGCTCCCTCGGGGACTACGAGCAGTACTTC
many	-	TRBV20-1	TRBJ2-7	CSAKNLHPTKREGKVRASYEQYF	TGCAGTGCTAAGAACCTGCACCCAACTAAAAGAGAGGGGAAAGTTCGGGCCTCCTACGAGCAGTACTTC
many	TRBD1	TRBV5-1	TRBJ2-7	CASRDDRGLSYEQYF	TGCGCCAGCAGAGACGACAGGGGACTCTCCTACGAGCAGTACTTC
once	-	TRBV3-1	TRBJ2-1	CASSRILFGNDQFF	TGTGCTAGCAGTCGAATATTATTCGGCAATGACCAGTTCTTC
medium-sized	TRBD1	TRBV3-1	TRBJ2-7	CASSREEGQGAREQYF	TGTGCCAGCAGCCGCGAGGAGGGACAGGGGGCCAGGGAGCAGTACTTC
many	TRBD1	TRBV29-1	TRBJ2-4	CSVRSSPGQDRLGKNIQYF	TGCAGCGTCAGATCTAGTCCCGGACAGGATCGGTTAGGCAAAAACATTCAGTACTTC
-	TRBD1	TRBV5-1	TRBJ1-5	CASSLAPPGQGGQPQHF	TGCGCCAGCAGCTTGGCCCCCCCTGGACAGGGGGGTCAGCCCCAGCATTTT
many	-	TRBV14	TRBJ1-1	CASSQAAGGSAFF	TGTGCCAGCAGCCAGGCGGCTGGGGGCTCGGCTTTCTTT
many	-	TRBV5-1	TRBJ2-3	CASSPTPGTSTDTQYF	TGCGCCAGCAGCCCCACTCCCGGGACTAGCACAGATACGCAGTATTTT
many	-	TRBV7-2	TRBJ2-1	CASSFRRGLNNEQFF	TGTGCCAGCAGCTTTAGGAGGGGGCTAAACAATGAGCAGTTCTTC
many	-	TRBV5-1	TRBJ2-7	CASLGRVTYEQYF	TGCGCCAGTTTGGGACGGGTGACCTACGAGCAGTACTTC
-	-	TRBV27	TRBJ2-1	CASREWVSYNEQFF	TGTGCCAGCAGGGAGTGGGTCTCCTACAATGAGCAGTTCTTC
many	-	TRBV28	TRBJ2-5	CASRSPLETQYF	TGTGCCAGCAGATCTCCCCTAGAGACCCAGTACTTC
-	-	TRBV15	TRBJ2-7	CATSRAAGTYEQYF	TGTGCCACCAGCAGAGCGGCGGGAACCTACGAGCAGTACTTC
many	-	TRBV9	TRBJ2-2	CASSGQSLRTGELFF	TGTGCCAGCAGCGGACAATCTTTGAGGACCGGGGAGCTGTTTTTT
many	TRBD1	TRBV12-3/TRBV12-4	TRBJ1-2	CASSLWSWTGGWYGYTF	TGTGCCAGCAGTTTATGGAGCTGGACAGGGGGCTGGTATGGCTACACCTTC
once	-	TRBV7-2	TRBJ2-5	CASSLTGKGGETQYF	TGTGCCAGCAGCTTAACAGGGAAAGGTGGAGAGACCCAGTACTTC
many	-	TRBV5-1	TRBJ1-1	CASSLDTVTEAFF	TGCGCCAGCAGTTTGGACACGGTCACTGAAGCTTTCTTT
few	-	TRBV7-9	TRBJ1-1	CASSSRTSVGPEAFF	TGTGCCAGCAGCTCGAGGACCTCAGTAGGGCCTGAAGCTTTCTTT
many	-	TRBV7-8	TRBJ2-7	CASSLEGSPYEQYF	TGTGCCAGCAGCTTAGAGGGCAGCCCCTACGAGCAGTACTTC
many	-	TRBV7-3	TRBJ2-1	CASSLRAQLNSYNEQFF	TGTGCCAGCAGCTTAAGGGCACAGTTGAATTCCTACAATGAGCAGTTCTTC
many	-	TRBV3-1	TRBJ2-7	CASSRTYEQYF	TGTGCCAGCAGCCGTACCTACGAGCAGTACTTC
many	TRBD2	TRBV28	TRBJ2-1	CASSPSGGAKNEQFF	TGTGCCAGCAGCCCCTCCGGGGGGGCAAAAAATGAGCAGTTCTTC
many	-	TRBV9	TRBJ1-1	CDSSQRWNTEAFF	TGTGACAGCAGCCAAAGGTGGAACACTGAAGCTTTCTTT
-	-	TRBV5-1	TRBJ1-3	CASSLDTGLRGNTIYF	TGCGCCAGCAGCTTGGATACAGGACTAAGGGGAAACACCATATATTTT
many	-	TRBV19	TRBJ2-2	CASSIPANTGELFF	TGTGCCAGTAGTATACCGGCGAACACCGGGGAGCTGTTTTTT
many	-	TRBV6-2/TRBV6-3	TRBJ2-1	CASSYSIAGGYNEQFF	TGTGCCAGCAGTTACTCGATTGCAGGCGGCTACAATGAGCAGTTCTTC
many	TRBD2	TRBV28	TRBJ2-1	CASSSYSGGGEKQFF	TGTGCCAGCAGTTCTTATAGCGGGGGTGGAGAGAAGCAGTTCTTC
many	TRBD1	TRBV7-3	TRBJ2-6	CASSSGTGGGGANVLTF	TGTGCCAGCAGCTCCGGGACAGGGGGAGGTGGGGCCAACGTCCTGACTTTC